This T cell receptor (beta chain) was found in a study of vaccination effects on CD4 cells after COVID-19. Only in-frame clones appear in the TCRdb table, and some are missing; sequencing was by immunoSEQ multiplex PCR. The data show about 73,000 clones, with about four fifths seen just once and more than 9% held by the top ten. The junction had 4 bases not matched to a gene; V was cut back by 3 bases and J by 3 bases. The germline gives CDR1 LNHDA, CDR2 SQIVND (reference sequence). The CDR3 runs 15 residues. Peptide-pool stimulation followed by sequencing identified expanded antigen-specific CD4+ clonotypes in the ViraFEST assay. Investigators separated out CD4+ T cells once around nine days of culture had passed. Vaccinated recipients, who were negative for nucleocapsid antibodies, had no history of SARS-CoV-2 infection. Some 2 million PBMC per well were cultured with around 9.1 IU/ml IL-2 and 7.5 to 10 ug/ml peptides.

For this clone: What it binds is unknown.

The TCR originated in a human donor who received a COVID-19 vaccine. The genes are TRBV19 and TRBJ1-3, with 8 bases aligning to TRBD1. Sample: CD4+ T cells from PBMCs cultured with SARS-CoV-2 spike peptides, taken before COVID-19 vaccination. CDR3 protein: CASSIRGRGGNTIYF. The CDR3 bases are TGTGCCAGTAGTATCAGGGGGCGAGGTGGAAACACCATATATTTT. Drawing the rest from reference TRBV19 and TRBJ1-3, the complete variable domain is DGGITQSPKYLFRKEGQNVTLSCEQNLNHDAMYWYRQDPGQGLRLIYYSQIVNDFQKGDIAEGYSVSREKKESFPLTVTSAQKNPTAFYLCASSIRGRGGNTIYFGEGSWLTVV.